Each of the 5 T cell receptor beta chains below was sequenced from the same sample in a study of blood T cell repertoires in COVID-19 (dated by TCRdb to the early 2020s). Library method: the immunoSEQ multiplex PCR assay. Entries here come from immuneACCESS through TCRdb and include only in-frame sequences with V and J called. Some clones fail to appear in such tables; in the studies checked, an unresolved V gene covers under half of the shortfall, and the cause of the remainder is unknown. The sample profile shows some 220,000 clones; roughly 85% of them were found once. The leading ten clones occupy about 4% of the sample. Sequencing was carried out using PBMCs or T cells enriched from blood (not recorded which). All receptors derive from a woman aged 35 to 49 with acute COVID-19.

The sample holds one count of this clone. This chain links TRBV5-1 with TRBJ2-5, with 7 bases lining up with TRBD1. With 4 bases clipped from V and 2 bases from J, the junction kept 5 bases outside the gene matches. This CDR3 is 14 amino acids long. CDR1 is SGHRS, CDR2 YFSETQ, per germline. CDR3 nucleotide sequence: TGCGCCAGCAGCACCGGGACAGCTCAAGAGACCCAGTACTTC. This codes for CASSTGTAQETQYF.

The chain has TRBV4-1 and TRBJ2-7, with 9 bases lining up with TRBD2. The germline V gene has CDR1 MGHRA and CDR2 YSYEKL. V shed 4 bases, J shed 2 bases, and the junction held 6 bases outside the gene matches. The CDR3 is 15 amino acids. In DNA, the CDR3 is TGCGCCAGCAGCCCGTTTAGCGGGGGCCCCTACGAGCAGTACTTC. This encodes CASSPFSGGPYEQYF.

The CDR3, as DNA: TGTGCCAGCAGCAGAAAAACAGCTTTCTCTGGAAACACCATATATTTT. This sequence encodes CASSRKTAFSGNTIYF. V is TRBV7-8 and J is TRBJ1-3; no clear D. V gave up 5 bases and J gave up 0 bases, with 14 bases separating them. Per germline, CDR1 SGHVS and CDR2 FQNEAQ. This CDR3 is built from 16 residues.

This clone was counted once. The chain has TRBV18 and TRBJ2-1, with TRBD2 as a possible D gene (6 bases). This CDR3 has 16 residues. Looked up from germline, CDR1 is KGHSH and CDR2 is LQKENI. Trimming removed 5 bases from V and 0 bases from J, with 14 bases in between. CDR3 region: CASSDGTLSSYNEQFF. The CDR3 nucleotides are TGTGCCAGCTCAGACGGGACTCTCAGCTCCTACAATGAGCAGTTCTTC.

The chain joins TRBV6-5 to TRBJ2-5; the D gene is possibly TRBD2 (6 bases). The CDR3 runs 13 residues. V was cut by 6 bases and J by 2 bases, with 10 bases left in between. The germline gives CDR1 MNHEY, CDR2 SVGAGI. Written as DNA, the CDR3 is TGTGCCAGCAGACCGGGGGAGCAAGAGACCCAGTACTTC. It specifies CASRPGEQETQYF.